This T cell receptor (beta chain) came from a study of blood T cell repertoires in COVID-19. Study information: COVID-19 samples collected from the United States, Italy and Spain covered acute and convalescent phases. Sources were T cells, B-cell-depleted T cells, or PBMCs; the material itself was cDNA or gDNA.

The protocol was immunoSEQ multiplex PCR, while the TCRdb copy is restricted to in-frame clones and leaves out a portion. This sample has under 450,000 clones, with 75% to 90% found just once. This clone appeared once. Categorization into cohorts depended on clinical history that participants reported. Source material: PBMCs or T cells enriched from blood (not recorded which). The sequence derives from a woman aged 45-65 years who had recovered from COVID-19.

DNA of the CDR3: TGTGCCAGCAGAGACAGGGGGCGCAGCACAGATACGCAGTATTTT. Amino acids: CASRDRGRSTDTQYF. This chain joins TRBV2 and TRBJ2-3, with TRBD1 identical over 10 bases. Losses at the gene ends were 6 bases for V and 0 bases for J; bases not matched to a gene: 3. The V gene's germline CDR1 is SNHLY and CDR2 FYNNEI. The CDR3 is made up of 15 amino acids. Supplemented by reference TRBV2 and TRBJ2-3, the full variable domain reads EPEVTQTPSHQVTQMGQEVILRCVPISNHLYFYWYRQILGQKVEFLVSFYNNEISEKSEIFDDQFSVERPDGSNFTLKIRSTKLEDSAMYFCASRDRGRSTDTQYFGPGTRLTVL.